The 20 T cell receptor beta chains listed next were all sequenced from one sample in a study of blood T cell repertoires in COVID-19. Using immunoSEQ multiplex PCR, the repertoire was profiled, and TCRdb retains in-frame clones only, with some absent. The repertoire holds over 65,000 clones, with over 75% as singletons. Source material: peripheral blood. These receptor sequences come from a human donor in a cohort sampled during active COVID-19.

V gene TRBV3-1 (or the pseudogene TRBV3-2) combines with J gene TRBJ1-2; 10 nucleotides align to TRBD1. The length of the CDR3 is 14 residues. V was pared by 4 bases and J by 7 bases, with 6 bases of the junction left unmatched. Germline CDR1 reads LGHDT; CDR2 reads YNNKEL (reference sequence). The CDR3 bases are TGTGCCAGCAGCCCTCAGACAGGGGGCAGTGGCTACACCTTC. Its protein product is CASSPQTGGSGYTF.

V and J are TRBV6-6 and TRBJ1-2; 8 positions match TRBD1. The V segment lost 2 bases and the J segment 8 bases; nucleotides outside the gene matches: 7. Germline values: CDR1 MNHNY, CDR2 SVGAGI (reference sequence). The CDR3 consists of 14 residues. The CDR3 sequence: CASSYPETGVGYTF. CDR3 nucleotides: TGTGCCAGCAGTTACCCCGAGACAGGGGTCGGCTACACCTTC.

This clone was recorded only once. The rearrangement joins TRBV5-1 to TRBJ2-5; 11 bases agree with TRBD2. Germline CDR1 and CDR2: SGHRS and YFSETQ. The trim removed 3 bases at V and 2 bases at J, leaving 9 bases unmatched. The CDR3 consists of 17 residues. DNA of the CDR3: TGCGCCAGCAGCTCACTAGCGGGGGCACGCAAACAAGAGACCCAGTACTTC. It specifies CASSSLAGARKQETQYF. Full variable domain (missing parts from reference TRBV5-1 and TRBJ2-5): KAGVTQTPRYLIKTRGQQVTLSCSPISGHRSVSWYQQTPGQGLQFLFEYFSETQRNKGNFPGRFSGRQFSNSRSEMNVSTLELGDSALYLCASSSLAGARKQETQYFGPGTRLLVL.

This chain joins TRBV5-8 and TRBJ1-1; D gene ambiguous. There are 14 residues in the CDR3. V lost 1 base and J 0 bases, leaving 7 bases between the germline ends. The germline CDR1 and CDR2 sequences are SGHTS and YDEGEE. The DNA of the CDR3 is TGTGCCAGCAGCTTGACGGGAGTGAACACTGAAGCTTTCTTT. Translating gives CASSLTGVNTEAFF.

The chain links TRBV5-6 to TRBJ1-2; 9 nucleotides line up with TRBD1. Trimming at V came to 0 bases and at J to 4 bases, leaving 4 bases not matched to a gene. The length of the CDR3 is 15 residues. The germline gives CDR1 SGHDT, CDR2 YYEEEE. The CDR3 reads CASSLGQGVGYGYTF. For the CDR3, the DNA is TGTGCCAGCAGCTTGGGACAGGGGGTTGGCTATGGCTACACCTTC. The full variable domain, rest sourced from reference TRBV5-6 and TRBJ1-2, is DAGVTQSPTHLIKTRGQQVTLRCSPKSGHDTVSWYQQALGQGPQFIFQYYEEEERQRGNFPDRFSGHQFPNYSSELNVNALLLGDSALYLCASSLGQGVGYGYTFGSGTRLTVV.

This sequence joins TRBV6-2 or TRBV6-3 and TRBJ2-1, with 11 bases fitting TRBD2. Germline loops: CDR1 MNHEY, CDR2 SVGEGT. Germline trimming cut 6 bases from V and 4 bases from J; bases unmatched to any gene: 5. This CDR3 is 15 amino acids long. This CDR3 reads CASSPSGGLYNEQFF. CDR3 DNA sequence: TGTGCCAGCAGCCCTAGCGGGGGGTTGTACAATGAGCAGTTCTTC.

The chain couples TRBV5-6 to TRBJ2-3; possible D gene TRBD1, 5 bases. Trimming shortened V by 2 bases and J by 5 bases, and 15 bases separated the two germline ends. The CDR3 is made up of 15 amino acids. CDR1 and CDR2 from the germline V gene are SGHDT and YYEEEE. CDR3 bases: TGTGCCAGCAGCTTACCAGGGTCGTTAGGAGATACGCAGTATTTT. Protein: CASSLPGSLGDTQYF.

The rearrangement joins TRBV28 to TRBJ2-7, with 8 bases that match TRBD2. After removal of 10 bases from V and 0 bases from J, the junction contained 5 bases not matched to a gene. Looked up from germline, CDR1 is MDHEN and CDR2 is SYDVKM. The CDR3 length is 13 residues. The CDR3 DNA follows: TGTGCCACCACCGGGGGGGACTCCTACGAGCAGTACTTC. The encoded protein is CATTGGDSYEQYF.

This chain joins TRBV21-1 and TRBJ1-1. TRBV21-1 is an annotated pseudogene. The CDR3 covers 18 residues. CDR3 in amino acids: CASSKSSVPALRGTEAFF. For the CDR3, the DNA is TGTGCCAGCAGCAAGTCTAGTGTCCCCGCCCTTCGAGGTACTGAAGCTTTCTTT.

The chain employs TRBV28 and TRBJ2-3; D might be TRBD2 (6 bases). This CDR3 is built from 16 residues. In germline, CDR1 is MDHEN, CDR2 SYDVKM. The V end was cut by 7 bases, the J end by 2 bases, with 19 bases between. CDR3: CASTASWRDDTDTQYF. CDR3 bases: TGTGCCAGCACCGCATCGTGGCGGGACGACACAGATACGCAGTATTTT.

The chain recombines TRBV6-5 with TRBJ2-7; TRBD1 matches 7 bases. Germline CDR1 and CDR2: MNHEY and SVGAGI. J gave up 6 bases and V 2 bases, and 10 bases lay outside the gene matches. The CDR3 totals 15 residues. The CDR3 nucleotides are TGTGCCAGCAGTTACCGCCGGGACAGCGATTCCGAGCAGTACTTC. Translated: CASSYRRDSDSEQYF.

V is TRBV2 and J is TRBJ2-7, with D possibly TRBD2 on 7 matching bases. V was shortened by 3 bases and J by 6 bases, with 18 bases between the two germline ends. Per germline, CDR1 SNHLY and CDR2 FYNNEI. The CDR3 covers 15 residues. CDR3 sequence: CASSEGGAGGFEQYF. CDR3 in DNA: TGTGCCAGCAGTGAGGGGGGGGCCGGGGGTTTCGAGCAGTACTTC. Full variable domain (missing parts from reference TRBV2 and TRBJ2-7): EPEVTQTPSHQVTQMGQEVILRCVPISNHLYFYWYRQILGQKVEFLVSFYNNEISEKSEIFDDQFSVERPDGSNFTLKIRSTKLEDSAMYFCASSEGGAGGFEQYFGPGTRLTVT.

The CDR3 is CASSLGVSGGASYNEQFF. The CDR3 DNA is TGTGCCAGCAGCTTAGGGGTTAGCGGGGGGGCCTCCTACAATGAGCAGTTCTTC. The chain joins TRBV11-2 to TRBJ2-1; TRBD2 matches at 11 bases. The CDR3 loop spans 18 amino acids. From germline, CDR1 is SGHAT and CDR2 FQNNGV. V trimming: 1 base; J trimming: 0 bases; junction bases outside the gene matches: 5.

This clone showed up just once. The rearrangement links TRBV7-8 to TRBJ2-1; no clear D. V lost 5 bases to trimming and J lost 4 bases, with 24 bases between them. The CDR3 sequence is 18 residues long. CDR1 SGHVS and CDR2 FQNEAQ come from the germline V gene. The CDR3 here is CASSPTALSRPLYNEQFF. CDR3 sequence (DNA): TGTGCCAGCAGCCCAACTGCACTATCACGGCCTCTTTACAATGAGCAGTTCTTC.

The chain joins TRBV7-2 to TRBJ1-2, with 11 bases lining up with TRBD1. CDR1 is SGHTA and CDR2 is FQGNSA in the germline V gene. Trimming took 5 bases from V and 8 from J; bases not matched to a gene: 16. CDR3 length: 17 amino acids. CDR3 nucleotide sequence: TGTGCCAGCAGCCCGGGACAGGGGGAGGCCCTTTCCCGCGGCTACACCTTC. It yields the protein CASSPGQGEALSRGYTF.

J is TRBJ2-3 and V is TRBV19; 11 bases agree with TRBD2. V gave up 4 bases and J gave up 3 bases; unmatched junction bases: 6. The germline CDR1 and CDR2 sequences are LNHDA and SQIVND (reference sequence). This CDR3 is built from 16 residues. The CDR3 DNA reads TGTGCCAGTAGTACCGTAGCGGGGGGGCTTACAGATACGCAGTATTTT. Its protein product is CASSTVAGGLTDTQYF.

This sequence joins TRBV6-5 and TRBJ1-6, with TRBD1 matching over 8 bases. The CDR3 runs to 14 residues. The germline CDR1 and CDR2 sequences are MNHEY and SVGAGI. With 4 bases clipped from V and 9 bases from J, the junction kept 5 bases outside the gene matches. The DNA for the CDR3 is TGTGCCAGCAGTTTCGGGACAGGCGGTTCACCCCTCCACTTT. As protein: CASSFGTGGSPLHF.

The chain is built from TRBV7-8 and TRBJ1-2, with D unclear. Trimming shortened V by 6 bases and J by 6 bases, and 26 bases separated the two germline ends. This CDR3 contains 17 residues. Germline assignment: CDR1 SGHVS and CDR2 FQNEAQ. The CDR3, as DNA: TGTGCCAGCAGTACCTTCTCGCACGGAGTTTATGAGGATGGCTACACCTTC. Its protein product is CASSTFSHGVYEDGYTF.

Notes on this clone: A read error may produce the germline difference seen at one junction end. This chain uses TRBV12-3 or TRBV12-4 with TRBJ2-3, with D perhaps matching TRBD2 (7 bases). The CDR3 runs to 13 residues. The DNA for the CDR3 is TGTGCCAGCAGTTTTGGGGGGGCAGAAACGCAGTATTTT. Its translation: CASSFGGAETQYF.

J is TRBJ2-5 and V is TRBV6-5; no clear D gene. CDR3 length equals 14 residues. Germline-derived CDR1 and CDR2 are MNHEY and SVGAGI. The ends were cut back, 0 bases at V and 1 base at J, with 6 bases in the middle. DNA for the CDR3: TGTGCCAGCAGTTACTCGTCCAGCCAAGAGACCCAGTACTTC. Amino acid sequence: CASSYSSSQETQYF.